The 22 T cell receptor beta chains given below trace back to one sample, sequenced in a study of siplizumab effects on memory and regulatory T cells (dated by TCRdb to 2018 to 2020). Library preparation was by the immunoSEQ multiplex PCR assay. TCRdb holds this immuneACCESS table with in-frame rearrangements only. Some clones are missing; in checked studies, unresolved V genes explain under half, and the rest has no known cause. A total of tens of thousands of clones appear in this sample, about 90% of them only once. Approximately 31% of the sample lies in the top ten. Material for sequencing was CD8+ T cells sorted from blood. Receptors were obtained from a human donor in good health.

CDR3 coding DNA: TGTGCCAGCAGTTTTACTCTGGGCCCCGAACCGGGCGGGGAGCTGTTTTTT. Residues: CASSFTLGPEPGGELFF. The J gene is TRBJ2-2, the V gene TRBV5-6; D call uncertain. Per germline, CDR1 SGHDT and CDR2 YYEEEE. CDR3 size: 17 residues. The V end lost 5 bases, the J end lost 7 bases, and 24 bases lay between the germline ends.

The chain couples TRBV11-2 to TRBJ2-7; D uncertain. Germline CDR1 reads SGHAT; CDR2 reads FQNNGV. The CDR3 runs to 14 residues. The V end lost 3 bases, the J end lost 3 bases, and 12 bases lay between the germline ends. CDR3 protein: CASSFPEEVYEQYF. The CDR3 DNA is TGTGCCAGCAGCTTTCCAGAAGAGGTCTACGAGCAGTACTTC.

The sample holds one count of this clone. This chain uses TRBV4-1 with TRBJ1-6; D not resolved. CDR1 is MGHRA, CDR2 YSYEKL, per germline. Trimming took 4 bases from V and 7 from J, leaving 14 bases between them. This CDR3 is built from 15 residues. This CDR3 reads CASSRSETENSPLHF. The CDR3 coding sequence is TGCGCCAGCAGCCGGAGCGAAACTGAGAATTCACCCCTCCACTTT.

The CDR3: CASSLVVGQQETQYF. CDR3 DNA sequence: TGTGCCAGCAGCTTAGTTGTGGGACAGCAAGAGACCCAGTACTTC. This chain links TRBV7-6 with TRBJ2-5; 7 bases map to TRBD1. Germline V gene data show CDR1 as SGHVS and CDR2 as FNYEAQ. This CDR3 contains 15 residues. The V gene end was trimmed by 1 base and the J gene end by 2 bases; junction bases not matched to a gene: 4.

J is TRBJ1-1 and V is TRBV4-2; no firm D call. Trimming pared 1 base from V and 1 base from J, leaving 7 bases between. CDR3 length: 14 residues. Per the germline V gene, CDR1 is LGHNA and CDR2 is YNFKEQ. The DNA of the CDR3 is TGTGCCAGCAGCCAAGTAGTCTGGAACACTGAAGCTTTCTTT. Protein: CASSQVVWNTEAFF.

The chain is built from TRBV10-3 and TRBJ2-3; TRBD1 matches at 7 bases. The ends lost 6 bases at V and 4 bases at J; junction bases unmatched: 4. The CDR3 runs to 13 residues. Germline V gene data show CDR1 as ENHRY and CDR2 as SYGVKD. The CDR3 reads CAISQGGADTQYF. In nucleotides, the CDR3 is TGTGCCATCAGCCAAGGGGGCGCAGATACGCAGTATTTT.

The rearrangement joins TRBV4-2 to TRBJ2-2; 14 nucleotides align to TRBD2. V shed 3 bases and J 5 bases; nucleotides not matched to a gene: 5. CDR3 length equals 17 residues. Germline V CDR1 and CDR2: LGHNA, YNFKEQ. This CDR3 is CASSQTSGGAVTGELFF. In DNA, the CDR3 is TGTGCCAGCAGCCAGACTAGCGGGGGGGCGGTGACCGGGGAGCTGTTTTTT.

The chain joins TRBV13 to TRBJ2-6; 9 positions match TRBD1. The CDR3 extends over 17 amino acids. Losses at the gene ends were 6 bases for V and 0 bases for J; bases not matched to a gene: 6. The germline gives CDR1 PRHDT, CDR2 FYEKMQ (reference sequence). CDR3 coding DNA: TGTGCCAGCAGTCTAGGGACAGGGCACTCTGGGGCCAACGTCCTGACTTTC. Its translation: CASSLGTGHSGANVLTF.

The rearrangement links TRBV7-9 to TRBJ2-7; 7 bases match TRBD2. The CDR3 contains 12 residues. Germline V gene data show CDR1 as SEHNR and CDR2 as FQNEAQ (reference sequence). With 3 bases clipped from V and 6 bases from J, the junction kept 2 bases outside the gene matches. The CDR3 DNA reads as TGTGCCAGCAGCTTGGCTAGCGGCGAGCAGTACTTC. Residues: CASSLASGEQYF.

The J gene is TRBJ1-5, the V gene TRBV19, with a possible D match to TRBD1 (6 bases). The ends were cut back, 1 base at V and 1 base at J, with 14 bases in the middle. This CDR3 spans 17 amino acids. Germline CDR1 and CDR2: LNHDA and SQIVND (reference sequence). CDR3 nucleotide sequence: TGTGCCAGTAGTATAGTCTCGGGGGCGGAAAGCAATCAGCCCCAGCATTTT. Amino acid sequence: CASSIVSGAESNQPQHF.

The CDR3: CASSSNGFGEQYF. DNA of the CDR3: TGTGCCAGCAGCTCTAACGGGTTCGGGGAGCAGTACTTC. The chain is built from TRBV5-6 and TRBJ2-7; D ambiguous. CDR3 size: 13 residues. V was shortened by 3 bases and J by 7 bases, with 14 bases between the two germline ends. Per germline, CDR1 SGHDT and CDR2 YYEEEE.

The chain carries TRBV5-6 and TRBJ2-3, with TRBD2 as a possible D gene (5 bases). The CDR3 sequence is 13 residues long. Trimming stripped 2 bases from V and 4 bases from J, with 8 bases between. CDR1 is SGHDT, CDR2 YYEEEE, per germline. The CDR3: CASSFGGPDTQYF. Written as DNA, the CDR3 is TGTGCCAGCAGCTTCGGCGGGCCAGATACGCAGTATTTT. Full variable domain (remainder filled in from reference TRBV5-6 and TRBJ2-3): DAGVTQSPTHLIKTRGQQVTLRCSPKSGHDTVSWYQQALGQGPQFIFQYYEEEERQRGNFPDRFSGHQFPNYSSELNVNALLLGDSALYLCASSFGGPDTQYFGPGTRLTVL.

V is TRBV6-6 and J is TRBJ1-2, with D possibly being TRBD1 (5 bases). Trimming shortened V by 0 bases and J by 4 bases, and 9 bases separated the two germline ends. CDR3 length: 14 amino acids. The germline V gene encodes CDR1 MNHNY and CDR2 SVGAGI (reference sequence). CDR3 in DNA: TGTGCCAGCAGTTACTCGACAGACGTCTATGGCTACACCTTC. Translation: CASSYSTDVYGYTF.

This chain connects TRBV14 to TRBJ2-7; D is undetermined. Germline CDR1 is SGHDN and CDR2 is FVKESK. The germline V and J ends were trimmed by 0 bases and 5 bases, with 11 bases remaining between them. This CDR3 contains 14 residues. The CDR3 spells CASSQEKREDEQYF. DNA for the CDR3: TGTGCCAGCAGCCAAGAGAAGCGCGAAGACGAGCAGTACTTC.

The chain joins TRBV4-2 to TRBJ2-1; 9 bases match TRBD2. This CDR3 contains 16 residues. Trimming at V came to 2 bases and at J to 4 bases, leaving 6 bases not matched to a gene. The germline V gene encodes CDR1 LGHNA and CDR2 YNFKEQ. The CDR3 sequence is CASSQNSGGLYNEQFF. CDR3 in DNA: TGTGCCAGCAGCCAAAACAGCGGGGGGCTGTACAATGAGCAGTTCTTC.

The genes are TRBV19 and TRBJ2-2; TRBD2 might be the D (6 bases). CDR3 length: 14 residues. The germline V gene has CDR1 LNHDA and CDR2 SQIVND (reference sequence). V dropped 3 bases and J dropped 6 bases, with 11 bases sitting between them. CDR3 nucleotides: TGTGCCAGTAGTATGGGAGGTCCCGCCGGGGAGCTGTTTTTT. Translating it yields CASSMGGPAGELFF.

The chain is built from TRBV6-1 and TRBJ1-5; D unclear. This CDR3 spans 14 amino acids. CDR1 and CDR2 from the germline V gene are MNHNS and SASEGT. The V end was cut by 8 bases, the J end by 5 bases, with 16 bases between. The DNA for the CDR3 is TGTGCCAGCGTCGGTACAACTTGGGATCAGCCCCAGCATTTT. This sequence encodes CASVGTTWDQPQHF.

This chain uses TRBV7-3 with TRBJ2-1; TRBD2 matches 10 bases. Germline values: CDR1 SGHTA, CDR2 FQGTGA. Trimming at V came to 1 base and at J to 8 bases, leaving 14 bases not matched to a gene. The CDR3 runs 18 residues. Written as DNA, the CDR3 is TGTGCCAGCAGCTTAATTTCGGGACTGTCTAGCGGGAGCGATGAGCAGTTCTTC. Translating it yields CASSLISGLSSGSDEQFF.

The chain couples TRBV25-1 to TRBJ2-2, with D perhaps TRBD1 (5 bases). CDR1 is MGHDK and CDR2 is SYGVNS in the germline V gene. The CDR3 consists of 16 residues. V was cut by 3 bases and J by 1 base, with 12 bases left in between. DNA of the CDR3: TGTGCCAGCAGTGACAGAGACAGATTGAACACCGGGGAGCTGTTTTTT. Amino acid sequence: CASSDRDRLNTGELFF.

On this clone: Other DNA sequences in the same sample also yield this CDR3. The chain recombines TRBV18 with TRBJ1-1; D uncertain. This CDR3 region has 11 residues. Germline assignment: CDR1 KGHSH and CDR2 LQKENI. V lost 3 bases to trimming and J lost 5 bases, with 4 bases between them. CDR3 bases: TGTGCCAGCTCACCCGGGACTGAAGCTTTCTTT. Translating it yields CASSPGTEAFF.

This rearrangement joins TRBV19 to TRBJ2-3; D is possibly TRBD1 (5 bases). V was shortened by 3 bases and J by 0 bases, with 10 bases between the two germline ends. This CDR3 comprises 15 residues. From germline, CDR1 is LNHDA and CDR2 SQIVND (reference sequence). Here the CDR3 reads CASSMTVFSTDTQYF. The CDR3 DNA reads as TGTGCCAGTAGTATGACAGTTTTTAGCACAGATACGCAGTATTTT.

The rearrangement links TRBV11-3 to TRBJ2-1; D is possibly TRBD1 (6 bases). The V end lost 4 bases, the J end lost 6 bases, and 10 bases lay between the germline ends. This CDR3 comprises 13 residues. The germline gives CDR1 SGHNT, CDR2 YENEEA. The CDR3 bases are TGTGCCAGCAGCTGGGGGCACGGCAATGAGCAGTTCTTC. As protein: CASSWGHGNEQFF.